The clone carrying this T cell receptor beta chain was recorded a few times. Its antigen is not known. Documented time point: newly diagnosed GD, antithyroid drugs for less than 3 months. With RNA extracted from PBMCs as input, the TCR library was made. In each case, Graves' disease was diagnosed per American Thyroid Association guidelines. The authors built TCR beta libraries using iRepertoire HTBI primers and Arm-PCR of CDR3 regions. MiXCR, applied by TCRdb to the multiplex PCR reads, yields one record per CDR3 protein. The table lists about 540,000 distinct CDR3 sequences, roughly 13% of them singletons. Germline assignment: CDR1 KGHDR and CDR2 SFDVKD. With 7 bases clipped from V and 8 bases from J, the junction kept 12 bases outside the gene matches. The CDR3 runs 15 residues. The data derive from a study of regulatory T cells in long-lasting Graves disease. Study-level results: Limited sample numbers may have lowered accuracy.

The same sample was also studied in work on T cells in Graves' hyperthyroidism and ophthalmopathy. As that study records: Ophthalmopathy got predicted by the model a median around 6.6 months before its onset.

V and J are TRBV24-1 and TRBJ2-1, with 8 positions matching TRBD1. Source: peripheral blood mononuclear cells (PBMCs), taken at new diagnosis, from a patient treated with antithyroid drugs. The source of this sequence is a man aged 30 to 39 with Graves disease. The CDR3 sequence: CATSPSGQGIHEQFF. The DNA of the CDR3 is TGTGCCACCAGCCCCTCCGGACAGGGTATTCATGAGCAGTTCTTC.